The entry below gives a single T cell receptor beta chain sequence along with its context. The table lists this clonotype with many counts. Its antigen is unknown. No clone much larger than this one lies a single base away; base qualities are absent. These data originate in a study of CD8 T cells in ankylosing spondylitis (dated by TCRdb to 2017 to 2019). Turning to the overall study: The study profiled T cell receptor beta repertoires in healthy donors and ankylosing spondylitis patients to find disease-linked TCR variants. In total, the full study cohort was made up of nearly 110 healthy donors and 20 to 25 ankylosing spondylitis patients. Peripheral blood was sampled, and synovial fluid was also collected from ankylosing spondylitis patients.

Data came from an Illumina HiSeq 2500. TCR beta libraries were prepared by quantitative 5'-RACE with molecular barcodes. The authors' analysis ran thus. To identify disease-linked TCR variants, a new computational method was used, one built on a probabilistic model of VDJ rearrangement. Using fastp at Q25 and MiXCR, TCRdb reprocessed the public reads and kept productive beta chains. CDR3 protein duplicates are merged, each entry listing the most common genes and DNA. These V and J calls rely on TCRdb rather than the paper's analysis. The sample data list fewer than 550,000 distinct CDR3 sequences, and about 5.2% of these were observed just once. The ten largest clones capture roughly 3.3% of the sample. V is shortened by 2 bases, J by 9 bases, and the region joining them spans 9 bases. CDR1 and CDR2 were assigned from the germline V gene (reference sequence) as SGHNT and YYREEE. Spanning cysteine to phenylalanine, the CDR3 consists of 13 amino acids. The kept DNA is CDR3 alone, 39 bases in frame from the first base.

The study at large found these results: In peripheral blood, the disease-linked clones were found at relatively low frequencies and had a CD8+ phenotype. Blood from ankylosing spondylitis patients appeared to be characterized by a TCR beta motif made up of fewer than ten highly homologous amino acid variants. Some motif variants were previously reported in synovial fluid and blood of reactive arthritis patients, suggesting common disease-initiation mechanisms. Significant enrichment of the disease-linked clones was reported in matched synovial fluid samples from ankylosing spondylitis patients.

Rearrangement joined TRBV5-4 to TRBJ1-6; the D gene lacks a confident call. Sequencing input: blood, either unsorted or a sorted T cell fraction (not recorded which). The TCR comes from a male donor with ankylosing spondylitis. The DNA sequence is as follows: TGTGCCAGCAGCTTAACGGCCTCTTCACCCCTCCACTTT. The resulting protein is CASSLTASSPLHF.